This record concerns one TCR beta chain sequence. This specimen belongs to a study of cytomegalovirus exposure and HLA in healthy donors. In the study overall: Early on, a data release was issued that held roughly 84 million unique TCRs from HLA-typed donors.

The CDR3 loop spans 11 amino acids. Germline V gives CDR1 SNHLY, CDR2 FYNNEI. The ends were cut back, 6 bases at V and 6 bases at J, with 8 bases in the middle. The primer mix had 60 Vbeta and 13 Jbeta primers. In the source study's methods: About 11 million of the roughly 80 million unique TCR beta chains counted in a later analysis were shared. Using immunoSEQ multiplex PCR, the repertoire was profiled, and TCRdb retains in-frame clones only, with some absent. The V and J calls and clone size were taken over from that table, and D and trimming were inferred from the DNA. Among some 150,000 clones listed, about 70% were seen once.

Material: PBMCs. The source of this sequence is a woman between 40 and 55 years old in good health and CMV-seronegative. The chain joins TRBV2 to TRBJ1-1; tentatively, D is TRBD1 (6 bases). CDR3 DNA: TGTGCCAGCAGCCAGGGGCCTGAAGCTTTCTTT. The encoded protein is CASSQGPEAFF.